This T cell receptor beta chain derives from a study of vaccination effects on CD4 cells after COVID-19. This CDR3 has 13 residues. Trimming stripped 2 bases from V and 5 bases from J, with 6 bases between. Germline CDR1 and CDR2: PRHDT and FYEKMQ (reference sequence). This table comes from immunoSEQ multiplex PCR, and its TCRdb copy is limited to in-frame clones, with some not included. The data hold some 22,000 clones, with 60% to 85% observed a single time. The study, taken as a whole, reports: Missing from the study were early post-infection timepoints, and its convalescent patients were few. Clonal contraction was marked in infection- and vaccine-induced clones late after vaccination.

As to this clone: Its specificity is unknown.

CD4+ T cells specific for antigen were expanded with viral peptide pools by the ViraFEST assay before sequencing. Once cultured for under 11 days, the cells underwent separation to obtain CD4+ T cells. Vaccine recipients had no previous SARS-CoV-2 infection; their nucleocapsid antibodies were negative. Researchers reported culturing over 1.5 million PBMC in each well, adding 8 to 10 IU/ml IL-2 and around 10 ug/ml peptides. The chain employs TRBV13 and TRBJ2-2; D possibly corresponds to TRBD2 (5 bases). This specimen was CD4+ T cells from PBMCs cultured with HCoV-OC43 spike peptides, taken before COVID-19 vaccination. Subset described: HCoV-OC43 spike overlapping peptide pool stimulation. This TCR came from a human donor who received a COVID-19 vaccine. As DNA, the CDR3 is TGTGCCAGCAGCTTACGAGGGACCGGGGAGCTGTTTTTT. Residues: CASSLRGTGELFF.